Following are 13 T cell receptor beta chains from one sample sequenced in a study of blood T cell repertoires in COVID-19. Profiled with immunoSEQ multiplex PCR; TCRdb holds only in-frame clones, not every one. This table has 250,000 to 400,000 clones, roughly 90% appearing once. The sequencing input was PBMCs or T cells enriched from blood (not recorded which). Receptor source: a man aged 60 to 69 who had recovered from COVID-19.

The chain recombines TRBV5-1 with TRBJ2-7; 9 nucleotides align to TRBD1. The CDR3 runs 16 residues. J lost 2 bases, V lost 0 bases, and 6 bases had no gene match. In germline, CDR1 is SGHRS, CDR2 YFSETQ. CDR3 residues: CASSLVGGTGPYEQYF. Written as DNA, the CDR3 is TGCGCCAGCAGCTTGGTTGGCGGGACAGGGCCCTACGAGCAGTACTTC.

For the CDR3, the DNA is TGTGCCAGCAGCTTAATGGCCGCCCAAGAGACCCAGTACTTC. Protein product: CASSLMAAQETQYF. The J gene is TRBJ2-5, the V gene TRBV7-9; unclear D gene. The CDR3 is made up of 14 amino acids. Germline V gene lookup returns CDR1 SEHNR and CDR2 FQNEAQ (reference sequence). Between the trimmed V and J ends, which lost 2 bases and 1 base, there was a span of 8 bases.

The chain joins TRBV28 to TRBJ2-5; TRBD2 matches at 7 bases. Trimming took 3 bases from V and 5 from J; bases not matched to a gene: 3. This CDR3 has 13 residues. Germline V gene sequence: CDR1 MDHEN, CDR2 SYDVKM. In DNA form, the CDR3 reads TGTGCCAGCAGTTTCCAGGGAGGGGAGACCCAGTACTTC. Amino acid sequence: CASSFQGGETQYF.

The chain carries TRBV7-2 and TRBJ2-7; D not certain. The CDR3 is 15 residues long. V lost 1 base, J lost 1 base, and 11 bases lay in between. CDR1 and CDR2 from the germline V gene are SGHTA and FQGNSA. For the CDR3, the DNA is TGTGCCAGCAGCTTAGACGGCGGCTATTCCTACGAGCAGTACTTC. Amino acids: CASSLDGGYSYEQYF.

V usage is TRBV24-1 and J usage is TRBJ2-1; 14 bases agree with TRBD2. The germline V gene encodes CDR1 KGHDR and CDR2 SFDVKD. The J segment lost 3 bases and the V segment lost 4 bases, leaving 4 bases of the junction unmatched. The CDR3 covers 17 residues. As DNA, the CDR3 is TGTGCCACCAGTGACCCCGGGACTAGCGGGAGCTACAATGAGCAGTTCTTC. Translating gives CATSDPGTSGSYNEQFF.

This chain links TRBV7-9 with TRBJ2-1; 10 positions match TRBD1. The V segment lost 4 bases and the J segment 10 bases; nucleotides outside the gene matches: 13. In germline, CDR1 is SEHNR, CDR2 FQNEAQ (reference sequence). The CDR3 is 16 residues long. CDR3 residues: CASSYPSGTGAREQFF. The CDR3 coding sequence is TGTGCCAGCAGCTATCCTTCCGGGACAGGGGCTCGGGAGCAGTTCTTC.

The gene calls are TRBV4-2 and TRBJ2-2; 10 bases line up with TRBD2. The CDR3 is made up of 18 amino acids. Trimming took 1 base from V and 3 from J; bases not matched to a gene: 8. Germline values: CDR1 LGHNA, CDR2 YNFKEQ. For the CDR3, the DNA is TGTGCCAGCAGCCAAGCGGGCGCTAGCGGGAGTTACACCGGGGAGCTGTTTTTT. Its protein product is CASSQAGASGSYTGELFF.

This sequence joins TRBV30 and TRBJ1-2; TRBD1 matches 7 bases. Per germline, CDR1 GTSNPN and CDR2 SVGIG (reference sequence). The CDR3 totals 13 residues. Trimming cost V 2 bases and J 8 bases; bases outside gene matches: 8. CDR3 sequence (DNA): TGTGCCTGGAGTCCCAGGGGGATGGGAGGCTACACCTTC. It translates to CAWSPRGMGGYTF.

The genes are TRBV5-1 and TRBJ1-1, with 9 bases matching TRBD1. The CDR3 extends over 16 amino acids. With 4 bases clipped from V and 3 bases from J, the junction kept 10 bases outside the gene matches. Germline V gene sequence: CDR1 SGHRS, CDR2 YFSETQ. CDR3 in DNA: TGCGCCAGCAGCGGCTGGGACAGGGAAGAGTACACTGAAGCTTTCTTT. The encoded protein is CASSGWDREEYTEAFF.

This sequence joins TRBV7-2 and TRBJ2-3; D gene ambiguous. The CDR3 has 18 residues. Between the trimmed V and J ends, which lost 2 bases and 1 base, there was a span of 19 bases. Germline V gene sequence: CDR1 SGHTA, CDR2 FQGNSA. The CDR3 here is CASSLHKNPLLRTDTQYF. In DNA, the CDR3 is TGTGCCAGCAGCTTACATAAGAACCCACTACTCCGCACAGATACGCAGTATTTT.

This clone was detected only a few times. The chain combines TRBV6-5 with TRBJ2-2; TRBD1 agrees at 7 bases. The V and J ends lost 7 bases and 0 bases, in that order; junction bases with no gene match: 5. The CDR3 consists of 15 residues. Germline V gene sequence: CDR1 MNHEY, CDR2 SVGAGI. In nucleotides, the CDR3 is TGTGCCAGCACTCTAGGGACAGCGAACACCGGGGAGCTGTTTTTT. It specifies CASTLGTANTGELFF.

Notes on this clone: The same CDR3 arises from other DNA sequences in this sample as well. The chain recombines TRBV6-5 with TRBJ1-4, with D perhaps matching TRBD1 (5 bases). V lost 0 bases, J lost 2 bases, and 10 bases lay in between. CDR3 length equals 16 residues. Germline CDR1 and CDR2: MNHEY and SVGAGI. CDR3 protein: CASSYSGGGTNEKLFF. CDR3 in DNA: TGTGCCAGCAGTTACTCCGGGGGAGGGACTAATGAAAAACTGTTTTTT.

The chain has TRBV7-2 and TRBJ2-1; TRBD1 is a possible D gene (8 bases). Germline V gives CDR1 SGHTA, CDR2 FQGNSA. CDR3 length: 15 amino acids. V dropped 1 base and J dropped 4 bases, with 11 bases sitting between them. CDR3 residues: CASSLDRGGYNEQFF. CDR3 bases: TGTGCCAGCAGCTTAGACAGGGGGGGATACAATGAGCAGTTCTTC.